The clone carrying this T cell receptor (beta chain) has only a few counts. Its specificity is not known. Unique molecular identifiers tagged individual cDNA molecules. TCRdb reprocessed the 5' RACE reads with MiXCR, giving one entry per CDR3 protein. The sample records some 57,000 distinct CDR3 sequences, 10% to 15% being singletons. The CDR3 is 13 amino acids. Germline CDR1 and CDR2: SQVTM and ANQGSEA. V shed 4 bases and J 8 bases; nucleotides not matched to a gene: 5. This sample is drawn from a study of early T cells in non-severe SARS-CoV-2 infection. In the study overall: Unsorted whole blood bulk RNA was sequenced, with unpaired chains.

Study conclusions and caveats: Missing private and CD4 specificities, VDJdb matching favored anti-spike CD8 responses.

The sequence was obtained from an adult who was a healthcare worker with PCR-confirmed SARS-CoV-2 infection or an uninfected control (not recorded which). The sample was whole blood. The chain joins TRBV29-1 to TRBJ1-4, with 9 bases that match TRBD1. CDR3 nucleotide sequence: TGCAGCGTTGCGGGACAGGGAGACGAAAAACTGTTTTTT. Amino acids: CSVAGQGDEKLFF.